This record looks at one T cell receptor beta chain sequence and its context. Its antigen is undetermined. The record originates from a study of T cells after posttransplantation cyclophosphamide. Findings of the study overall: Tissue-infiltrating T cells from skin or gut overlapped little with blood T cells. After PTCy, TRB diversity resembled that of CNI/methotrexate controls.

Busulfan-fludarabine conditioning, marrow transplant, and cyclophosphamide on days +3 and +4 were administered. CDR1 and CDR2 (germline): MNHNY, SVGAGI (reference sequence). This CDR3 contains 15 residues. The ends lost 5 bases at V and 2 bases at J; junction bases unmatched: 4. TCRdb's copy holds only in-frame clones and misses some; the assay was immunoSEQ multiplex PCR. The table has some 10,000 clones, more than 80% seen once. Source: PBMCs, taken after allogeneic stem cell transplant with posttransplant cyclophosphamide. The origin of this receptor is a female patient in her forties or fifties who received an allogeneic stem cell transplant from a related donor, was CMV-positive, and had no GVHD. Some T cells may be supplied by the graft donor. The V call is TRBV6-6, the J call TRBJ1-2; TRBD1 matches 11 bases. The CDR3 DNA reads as TGTGCCAGCAGTCCCTGGACAGGGGGCAACTATGGCTACACCTTC. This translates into CASSPWTGGNYGYTF.